This TCR beta chain was sequenced during a study of control samples from healthy donors and cancer patients. The assay was immunoSEQ multiplex PCR, and TCRdb's table has in-frame clones only and misses some. Of approximately 79,000 clones listed, 70% to 90% are singletons. The CDR3 covers 14 residues. V trimming: 5 bases; J trimming: 9 bases; junction bases outside the gene matches: 12. CDR1 is KGHSH and CDR2 is LQKENI in the germline V gene. The material sequenced was blood. This receptor was taken from a man over 45 in good health. The chain couples TRBV18 to TRBJ2-5; TRBD2 aligns across 7 bases. CDR3 bases: TGTGCCAGCTCAGCGAGCGGGCTAGCGGACGCCCAGTACTTC. Protein sequence: CASSASGLADAQYF.